Described below is a single TCR beta chain sequence and its context. The sample originates from a study of blood T cell repertoires in COVID-19. Authors' processing steps: Amplification with reference gene primers provided the estimates of nucleated cell counts. This table comes from immunoSEQ multiplex PCR, and its TCRdb copy is limited to in-frame clones, with some not included. V, J and clone size derive from that table, while D and trimming were established from the DNA sequence. The profile shows approximately 38,000 clones, approximately 86% of them singletons. Per the germline V gene, CDR1 is SNHLY and CDR2 is FYNNEI. The CDR3 loop spans 15 amino acids. Trimming cost V 6 bases and J 0 bases; bases outside gene matches: 4.

The source of this sequence is a human donor in a cohort sampled during active COVID-19. This chain joins TRBV2 and TRBJ2-1; 8 bases line up with TRBD2. Sequencing was performed on peripheral blood. Written as DNA, the CDR3 is TGTGCCAGCAGCGCCGGGACTAGCTCCTACAATGAGCAGTTCTTC. Its translation: CASSAGTSSYNEQFF.